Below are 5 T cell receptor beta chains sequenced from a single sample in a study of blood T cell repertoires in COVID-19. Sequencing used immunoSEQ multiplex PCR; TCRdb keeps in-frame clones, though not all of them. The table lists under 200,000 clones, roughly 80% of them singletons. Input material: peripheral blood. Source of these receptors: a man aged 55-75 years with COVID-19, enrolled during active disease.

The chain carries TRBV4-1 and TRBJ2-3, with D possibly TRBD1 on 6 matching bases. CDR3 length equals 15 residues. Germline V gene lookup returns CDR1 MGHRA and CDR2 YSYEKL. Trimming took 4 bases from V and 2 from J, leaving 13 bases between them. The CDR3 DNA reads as TGCGCCAGCAGCCCGCAGGGGACCCTCACAGATACGCAGTATTTT. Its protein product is CASSPQGTLTDTQYF.

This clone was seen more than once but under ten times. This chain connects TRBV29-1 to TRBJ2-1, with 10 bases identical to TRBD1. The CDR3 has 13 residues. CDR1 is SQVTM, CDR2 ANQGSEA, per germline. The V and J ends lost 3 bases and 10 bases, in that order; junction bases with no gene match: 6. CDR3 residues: CSVEGTGVREQFF. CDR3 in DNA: TGCAGCGTTGAGGGGACAGGGGTGAGGGAGCAGTTCTTC.

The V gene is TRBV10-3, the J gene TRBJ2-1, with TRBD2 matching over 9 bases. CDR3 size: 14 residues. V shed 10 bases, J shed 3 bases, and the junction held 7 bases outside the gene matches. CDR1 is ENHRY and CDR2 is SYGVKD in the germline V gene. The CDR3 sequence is CATRVAGDYNEQFF. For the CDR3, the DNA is TGTGCCACCAGAGTAGCGGGAGACTACAATGAGCAGTTCTTC.

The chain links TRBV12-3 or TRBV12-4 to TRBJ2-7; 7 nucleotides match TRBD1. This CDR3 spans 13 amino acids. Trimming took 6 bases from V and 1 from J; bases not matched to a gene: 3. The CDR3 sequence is CASRMTGSYEQYF. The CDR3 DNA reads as TGTGCCAGCAGAATGACAGGGTCCTACGAGCAGTACTTC.

DNA for the CDR3: TGTGCCAACGGACAGGTTCCCTACGAGCAGTACTTC. As protein: CANGQVPYEQYF. The chain recombines TRBV6-5 with TRBJ2-7, with 7 bases lining up with TRBD1. The CDR3 totals 12 residues. Germline V gives CDR1 MNHEY, CDR2 SVGAGI. V lost 10 bases and J lost 2; bases outside the gene matches: 5.